The rows below give T cell receptor beta chains drawn from one sample of a study of response to subunit inactivated influenza vaccine. Each CDR3 protein is one row after TCRdb ran MiXCR on the RT-PCR reads. Of hundreds of thousands of distinct CDR3 sequences listed, approximately 7.7% are singletons. The material sequenced was PBMCs from blood, taken roughly 24 months after vaccination. The receptors were sampled from a man aged 45 to 75 who received an inactivated influenza vaccine. Each CDR3 is given with its conserved first and last residue. D genes are given only for firm matches. Size tells how often a clone was seen (once, few, many) or the class of an expanded clone, and some rows leave it out.

TRBV7-8	-	-	TRBJ1-2	TGTGCCAGCAGCTTAAGGAACAGGGCGGCACCACTTTTC	CASSLRNRAAPLF
TRBV11-2	TRBD2	few	TRBJ2-3	TGTGCCAGCAGCTTAGTCCCGACTAGCGGGGGGGCCGGCACAGATACGCAGTATTTT	CASSLVPTSGGAGTDTQYF
TRBV12-3/TRBV12-4	TRBD2	few	TRBJ2-1	TGTGCCAGCAGTCTTACTAGCGGGAGAAACAATGAGCAGTTCTTC	CASSLTSGRNNEQFF
TRBV5-1	-	few	TRBJ1-1	TGCGCCAGCCAGTGGAGCGGGGGCCACACTGAAGCTTTCTTT	CASQWSGGHTEAFF
TRBV10-1	-	many	TRBJ1-2	TGCGCCAGCAGTGATTCCCTTACAGATGGAGATGGCTACACCTTC	CASSDSLTDGDGYTF
TRBV10-3	-	-	TRBJ1-1	TGTGCCATCAGTGAAAGGGTCCGGAACACTGAAGCTTTCTTT	CAISERVRNTEAFF
TRBV4-3	TRBD2	few	TRBJ2-5	TGCGCCAGCAGCCAAGAGGGGCGGGGGGAGACCCAGTACTTC	CASSQEGRGETQYF
TRBV27	TRBD1	few	TRBJ2-7	TGTGCCAGCAGTTGGGGGACAGGGGACTACGAGCAGTACTTC	CASSWGTGDYEQYF
TRBV7-9	-	many	TRBJ2-2	TGTGCCAGCAGCTTAGGTCCCCTTCCCCCAACCGGGGAGCTGTTTTTT	CASSLGPLPPTGELFF
TRBV6-4	-	-	TRBJ1-2	TGTGCCAGCAGCGCGGGGCAGCACTATGGCTACACCTTC	CASSAGQHYGYTF
TRBV2	-	few	TRBJ2-2	TGTGCCAGCTCTACGAGACGAGGCACCGGGGAGCTGTTTTTT	CASSTRRGTGELFF
TRBV20-1	TRBD2	-	TRBJ2-5	TGCAGTGCCGTCCATGGACTAGCGGGGGCCCAGACCCAGTACTTC	CSAVHGLAGAQTQYF
TRBV4-1	-	many	TRBJ2-7	TGCGCCAGCAGCCAATTGAGGCAGGGGGGCTACGAGCAGTACTTC	CASSQLRQGGYEQYF
TRBV29-1	-	-	TRBJ1-1	TGCAGCGTTGACGAGACACAACGGGGGGCTGAAGCTTTCTTT	CSVDETQRGAEAFF
TRBV9	-	-	TRBJ1-2	TGTGCCAGCAGCCAGAGGGGGGGTGACTATGGCTACACCTTC	CASSQRGGDYGYTF
TRBV11-2	-	many	TRBJ1-4	TGTGCCAGCAGCTTAATGGGAGCAACTAATGAAAAACTGTTTTTT	CASSLMGATNEKLFF
TRBV9	-	-	TRBJ2-3	TGTGCCAGCAGCGTCCACACCGGGGGCGATACAGATACGCAGTATTTT	CASSVHTGGDTDTQYF
TRBV7-9	-	few	TRBJ2-7	TGTGCCAGCAGCTTACCGGGCCGACCGCCTGCCGAGCAGTACTTC	CASSLPGRPPAEQYF
TRBV5-5	-	many	TRBJ2-3	TGTGCCAGCAGCTTGTTTGGGGGAGATACGCAGTATTTT	CASSLFGGDTQYF
TRBV6-2/TRBV6-3	-	-	TRBJ2-4	TGTGCCAGCAGTTACACCATACTGACAGGTTTAGCCAAAAACATTGAGTACTTC	CASSYTILTGLAKNIEYF
TRBV7-2	-	-	TRBJ1-3	TGTGCCAGCAGCTTAGCACTACTGAGCTCTGGAAACACCATATATTTT	CASSLALLSSGNTIYF
TRBV10-3	-	many	TRBJ1-2	TGTGCCCTCCGGGACGGAAATTATGGCTACACCTTC	CALRDGNYGYTF
TRBV9	TRBD2	few	TRBJ2-5	TGTGCCAGCAGCTTCAGCGGGGGGGCGATGGAGACCCAGTACTTC	CASSFSGGAMETQYF
TRBV5-1	-	few	TRBJ2-1	TGCGCCAGCAACAAGGTGGGGGCGGGAAACAATGAGCAGTTCTTC	CASNKVGAGNNEQFF
TRBV7-7	TRBD1	-	TRBJ2-5	TGTGCCAGCAGCTTAGGAGGGACAGGGGCCCTAGAGACCCAGTACTTC	CASSLGGTGALETQYF
TRBV20-1	TRBD1	few	TRBJ1-5	TGCAGTGCTCCGGTGACAGGGGGTTACAATCAGCCCCAGCATTTT	CSAPVTGGYNQPQHF